This TCR beta chain is drawn from a study of control samples from healthy donors and cancer patients. V dropped 1 base and J dropped 8 bases, with 8 bases sitting between them. The germline V gene encodes CDR1 SGHAT and CDR2 FQNNGV. CDR3 size: 12 residues. Method: immunoSEQ multiplex PCR; TCRdb's copy keeps in-frame clones and lacks some. The data contain 150,000 or so clones, around 94% of them seen just once; the ten biggest clones take up around 13%. V gene TRBV11-2 combines with J gene TRBJ1-1, with D unresolved. This clonotype originated in a man in his forties or fifties in good health. The sequenced material came from blood. The CDR3 spells CASSLARVEAFF. The DNA for the CDR3 is TGTGCCAGCAGCTTAGCGAGGGTGGAAGCTTTCTTT.